This TCR beta chain was recorded in a study of blood T cell repertoires in COVID-19. Study summary: Researchers got acute and convalescent COVID-19 samples from the United States, Italy and Spain. PBMCs, B-cell-depleted T cells, or T cells were the source of the cDNA or gDNA that made up the material.

V lost 1 base, J lost 1 base, and 10 bases lay in between. The CDR3 runs 16 residues. The V gene's germline CDR1 is LNHDA and CDR2 SQIVND (reference sequence). Original analysis: Amplifying reference gene primers gave estimates of nucleated cell counts. Produced via immunoSEQ multiplex PCR; TCRdb's table is partial and in-frame only. Clone size and V and J calls were adopted from that table, with D and trimming inferred from the DNA. The profile shows 60,000 or so clones, about 80% of them singletons. The TCR originated in a man aged 25-45 years with COVID-19, enrolled during active disease. V is TRBV19 and J is TRBJ2-2; maybe TRBD1 (5 bases). Sequenced input: peripheral blood. The CDR3 coding sequence is TGTGCCAGTAGTATAGTCGGCAGGGTGAACACCGGGGAGCTGTTTTTT. Its protein is CASSIVGRVNTGELFF.